This is a list of T cell receptor beta chains from one sample in a study of a mutant IDH1 vaccine in newly diagnosed glioma. Profiling relied on immunoSEQ multiplex PCR, and the TCRdb table lists in-frame clones only, not all of them. The sample lists 50,000 to 75,000 clones; 91% were seen once. The sample was PBMCs, taken from a glioma patient treated with radiotherapy, temozolomide or both. These receptors all stem from a man aged 50-59 years with glioma. The CDR3 runs from the conserved cysteine through the conserved F or W. Each record gives: V gene, J gene, D gene, CDR3 protein, CDR3 DNA. A D gene is named only where the DNA matches it firmly.

v_gene: TRBV10-3
j_gene: TRBJ2-7
d_gene: TRBD1
CDR3aa: CAISEGQGYEQYF
CDR3nt: TGTGCCATCAGTGAGGGACAGGGCTACGAGCAGTACTTC

v_gene: TRBV7-6
j_gene: TRBJ2-5
d_gene: TRBD1
CDR3aa: CASSLARDRDQETQYF
CDR3nt: TGTGCCAGCAGCTTAGCCCGGGACAGGGACCAAGAGACCCAGTACTTC

v_gene: TRBV19
j_gene: TRBJ1-5
d_gene: NA
CDR3aa: CASSMSARASQPQHF
CDR3nt: TGTGCCAGTAGTATGTCGGCCAGGGCGAGTCAGCCCCAGCATTTT

v_gene: TRBV12-2
j_gene: TRBJ2-1
d_gene: NA
CDR3aa: CASRFPRPTSGGYNEQFF
CDR3nt: TGTGCAAGTCGCTTCCCTAGGCCGACTAGCGGGGGGTACAATGAGCAGTTCTTC

v_gene: TRBV7-2
j_gene: TRBJ1-4
d_gene: NA
CDR3aa: CASSSPGGISTNEKLFF
CDR3nt: TGTGCCAGCAGTAGCCCGGGGGGTATTTCAACTAATGAAAAACTGTTTTTT

v_gene: TRBV5-6
j_gene: TRBJ1-1
d_gene: NA
CDR3aa: CASSTLGNTEAFF
CDR3nt: TGTGCCAGCAGCACGTTGGGGAACACTGAAGCTTTCTTT

v_gene: TRBV5-4
j_gene: TRBJ2-5
d_gene: TRBD1
CDR3aa: CASSRTGDETQYF
CDR3nt: TGTGCCAGCAGCAGGACAGGGGACGAGACCCAGTACTTC

v_gene: TRBV5-6
j_gene: TRBJ2-4
d_gene: NA
CDR3aa: CASSGMGSAENIQYF
CDR3nt: TGTGCCAGCAGCGGAATGGGCAGCGCGGAAAACATTCAGTACTTC

v_gene: TRBV9
j_gene: TRBJ1-6
d_gene: TRBD1
CDR3aa: CASSVTPGTENSPLHF
CDR3nt: TGTGCCAGCAGCGTTACCCCCGGGACAGAGAATTCACCCCTCCACTTT

v_gene: TRBV7-6
j_gene: TRBJ2-2
d_gene: NA
CDR3aa: CASSLGQNTGELFF
CDR3nt: TGTGCCAGCAGCTTAGGACAGAACACCGGGGAGCTGTTTTTT

v_gene: TRBV7-8
j_gene: TRBJ1-5
d_gene: NA
CDR3aa: CASSPNMPVQGPQHF
CDR3nt: TGTGCCAGCAGCCCGAACATGCCCGTCCAGGGGCCCCAGCATTTT

v_gene: TRBV7-3
j_gene: TRBJ2-2
d_gene: NA
CDR3aa: CASSLGPETGELFF
CDR3nt: TGTGCCAGCAGCTTAGGGCCAGAAACCGGGGAGCTGTTTTTT

v_gene: TRBV20-1
j_gene: TRBJ2-4
d_gene: NA
CDR3aa: CSATGRGDMNF
CDR3nt: TGCAGTGCTACAGGGAGGGGGGACATGAACTTC

v_gene: TRBV6-5
j_gene: TRBJ2-7
d_gene: TRBD1
CDR3aa: CASSTPGQAWHEQYF
CDR3nt: TGTGCCAGCAGTACCCCGGGACAGGCTTGGCACGAGCAGTACTTC